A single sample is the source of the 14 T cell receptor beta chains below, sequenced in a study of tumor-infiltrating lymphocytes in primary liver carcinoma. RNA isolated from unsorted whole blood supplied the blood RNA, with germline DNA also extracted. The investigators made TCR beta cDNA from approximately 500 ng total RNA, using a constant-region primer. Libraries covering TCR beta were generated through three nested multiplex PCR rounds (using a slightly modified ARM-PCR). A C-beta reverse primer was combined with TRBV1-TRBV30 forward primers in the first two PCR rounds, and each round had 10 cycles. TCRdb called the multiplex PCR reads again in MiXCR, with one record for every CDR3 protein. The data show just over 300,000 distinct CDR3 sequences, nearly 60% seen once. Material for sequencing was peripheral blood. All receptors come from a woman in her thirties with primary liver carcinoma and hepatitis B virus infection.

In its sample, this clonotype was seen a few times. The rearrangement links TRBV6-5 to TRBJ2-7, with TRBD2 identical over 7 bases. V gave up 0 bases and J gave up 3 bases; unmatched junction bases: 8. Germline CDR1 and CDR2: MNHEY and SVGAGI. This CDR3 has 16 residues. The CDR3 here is CASSYSERGSYYEQYF. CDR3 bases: TGTGCCAGCAGTTACTCGGAGCGGGGCTCCTACTACGAGCAGTACTTC.

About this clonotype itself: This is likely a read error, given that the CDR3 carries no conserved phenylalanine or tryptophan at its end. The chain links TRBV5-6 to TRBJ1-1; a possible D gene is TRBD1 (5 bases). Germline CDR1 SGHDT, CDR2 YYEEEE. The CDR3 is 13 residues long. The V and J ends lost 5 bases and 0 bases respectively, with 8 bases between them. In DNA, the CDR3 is TGTGCCAGCAGGGACAAAATGAACACTGAAGCTTTCCTT. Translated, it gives CASRDKMNTEAFL.

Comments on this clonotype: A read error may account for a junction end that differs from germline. This CDR3 is CASSLVPRVQEAQYF. The CDR3, as DNA: TGTGCCAGCAGCTTAGTTCCCAGGGTTCAAGAGGCCCAGTACTTC. V and J are TRBV7-9 and TRBJ2-5; a possible D gene is TRBD1 (5 bases). Germline assignment: CDR1 SEHNR and CDR2 FQNEAQ (reference sequence). CDR3 length: 15 amino acids.

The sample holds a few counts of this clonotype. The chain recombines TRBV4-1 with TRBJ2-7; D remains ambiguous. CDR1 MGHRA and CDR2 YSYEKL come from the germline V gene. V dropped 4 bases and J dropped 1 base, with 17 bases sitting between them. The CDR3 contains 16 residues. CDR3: CASSPDLWTDSYEQYF. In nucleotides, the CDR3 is TGCGCCAGCAGCCCTGACCTCTGGACGGATTCCTACGAGCAGTACTTC.

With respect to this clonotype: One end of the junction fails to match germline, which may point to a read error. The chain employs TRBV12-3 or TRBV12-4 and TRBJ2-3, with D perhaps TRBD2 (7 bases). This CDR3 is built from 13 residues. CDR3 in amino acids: CASGWGGTDTQFF. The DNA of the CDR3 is TGTGCCAGCGGGTGGGGGGGCACAGATACGCAGTTTTTT.

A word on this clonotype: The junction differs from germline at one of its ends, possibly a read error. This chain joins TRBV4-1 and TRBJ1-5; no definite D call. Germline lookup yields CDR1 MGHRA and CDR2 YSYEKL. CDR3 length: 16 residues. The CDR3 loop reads CTSSQAGQDSNQPQHF. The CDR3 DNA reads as TGCACCAGCAGCCAAGCCGGGCAGGATAGCAATCAGCCCCAGCATTTT.

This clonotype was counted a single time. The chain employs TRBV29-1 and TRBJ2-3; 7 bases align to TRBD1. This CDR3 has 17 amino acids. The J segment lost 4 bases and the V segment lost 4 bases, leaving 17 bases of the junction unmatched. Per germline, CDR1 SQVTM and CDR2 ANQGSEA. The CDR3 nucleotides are TGCAGCGTTGGGTTGTGGCTAGGGGGCGGGCTTGCAGATACGCAGTATTTT. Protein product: CSVGLWLGGGLADTQYF.

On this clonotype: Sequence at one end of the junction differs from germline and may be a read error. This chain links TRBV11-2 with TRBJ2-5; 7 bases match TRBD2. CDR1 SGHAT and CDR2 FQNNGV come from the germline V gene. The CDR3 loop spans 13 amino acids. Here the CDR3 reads CASSLYGRETQCF. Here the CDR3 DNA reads TGTGCCAGCAGCTTATATGGGCGGGAGACCCAATGCTTC.

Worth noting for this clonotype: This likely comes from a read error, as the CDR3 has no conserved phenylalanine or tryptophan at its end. The DNA of the CDR3 is TGTAGCGTGGAGACAGGGGGCACAGATACGCAGTATATT. It specifies CSVETGGTDTQYI. The chain uses TRBV29-1 and TRBJ2-3; 8 bases map to TRBD1. There are 13 residues in the CDR3. Germline V lookup: CDR1 SQVTM, CDR2 ANQGSEA.

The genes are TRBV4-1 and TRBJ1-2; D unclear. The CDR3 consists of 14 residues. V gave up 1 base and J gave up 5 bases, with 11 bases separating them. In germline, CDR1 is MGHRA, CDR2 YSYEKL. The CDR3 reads CASSQVGNWYGYTF. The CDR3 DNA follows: TGCGCCAGCAGCCAAGTTGGCAATTGGTATGGCTACACCTTC.

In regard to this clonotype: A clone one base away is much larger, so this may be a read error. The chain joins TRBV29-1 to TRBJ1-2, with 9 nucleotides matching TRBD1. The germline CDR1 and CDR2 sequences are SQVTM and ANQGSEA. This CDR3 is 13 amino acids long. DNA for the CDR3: TGCCGCGTTGCCCTAACAGGGGGCGGAGGCTACACCTTC. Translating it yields CRVALTGGGGYTF. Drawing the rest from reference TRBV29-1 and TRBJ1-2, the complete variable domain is SAVISQKPSRDICQRGTSLTIQCQVDSQVTMMFWYRQQPGQSLTLIATANQGSEATYESGFVIDKFPISRPNLTFSTLTVSNMSPEDSSIYLCRVALTGGGGYTFGSGTRLTVV.

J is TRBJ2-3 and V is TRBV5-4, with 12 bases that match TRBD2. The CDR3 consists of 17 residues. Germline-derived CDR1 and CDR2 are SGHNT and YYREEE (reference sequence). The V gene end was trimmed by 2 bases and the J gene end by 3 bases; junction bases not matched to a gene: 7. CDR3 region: CASSLKRLAGETDTQYF. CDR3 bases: TGTGCCAGCAGCTTAAAGAGACTAGCGGGAGAGACAGATACGCAGTATTTT.

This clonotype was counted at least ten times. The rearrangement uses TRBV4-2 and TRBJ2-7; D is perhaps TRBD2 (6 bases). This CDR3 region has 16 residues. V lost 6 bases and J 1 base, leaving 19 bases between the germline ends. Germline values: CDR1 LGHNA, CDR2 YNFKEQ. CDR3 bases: TGTGCCAGCAGTCTACAGGCGGGACGCGATTCCTACGAGCAGTACTTC. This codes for CASSLQAGRDSYEQYF.

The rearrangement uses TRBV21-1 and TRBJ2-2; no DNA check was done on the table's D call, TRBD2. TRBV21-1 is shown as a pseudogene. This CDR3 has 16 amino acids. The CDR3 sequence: CASSNGVHVVSGELFF. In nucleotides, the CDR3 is TGTGCCAGCAGCAACGGAGTCCATGTAGTGTCCGGGGAGCTGTTTTTT.